A selection of T cell receptor beta chains follows, all from one sample in a study of beta chain features in type 1 diabetes. Measured with immunoSEQ multiplex PCR; TCRdb has only the in-frame clones, and not every one. Of around 310,000 clones listed, approximately 15% are singletons. Specimen: naive CD4+ T cells from blood. These receptors were collected from a woman under 30 with type 1 diabetes. CDR3s include the opening cysteine and the closing phenylalanine or tryptophan. The D gene is left open where the match is weak. A row's size may be missing; if present it is once, few, many or a size class.

D gene: NA; V gene: TRBV4-1; CDR3 length: 15; J gene: TRBJ1-2; clone size: few; CDR3 protein: CASSQEGRSNYGYTF; CDR3 DNA: TGCGCCAGCAGCCAAGAAGGGAGGAGTAACTATGGCTACACCTTC
D gene: TRBD1; V gene: TRBV7-9; CDR3 length: 15; J gene: TRBJ1-2; clone size: few; CDR3 protein: CASSLGTGEDYGYTF; CDR3 DNA: TGTGCCAGCAGCTTGGGGACAGGGGAGGACTATGGCTACACCTTC
D gene: NA; V gene: TRBV28; CDR3 length: 11; J gene: TRBJ2-3; clone size: few; CDR3 protein: CAAGGTDTQYF; CDR3 DNA: TGTGCCGCAGGGGGCACAGATACGCAGTATTTT
D gene: TRBD2; V gene: TRBV4-3; CDR3 length: 17; J gene: TRBJ2-3; clone size: NA; CDR3 protein: CASSSGLAGVVADTQYF; CDR3 DNA: TGCGCCAGCAGCTCGGGACTAGCGGGAGTAGTCGCAGATACGCAGTATTTT
D gene: NA; V gene: TRBV28; CDR3 length: 15; J gene: TRBJ2-7; clone size: NA; CDR3 protein: CASSLGGRPAYEQYF; CDR3 DNA: TGTGCCAGCAGTTTAGGGGGGAGGCCTGCCTACGAGCAGTACTTC
D gene: NA; V gene: TRBV25-1; CDR3 length: 11; J gene: TRBJ2-7; clone size: NA; CDR3 protein: CASSASYEQYF; CDR3 DNA: TGTGCCAGCAGTGCTTCCTACGAGCAGTACTTC
D gene: NA; V gene: TRBV2; CDR3 length: 13; J gene: TRBJ2-7; clone size: few; CDR3 protein: CASSSRGLQVKYF; CDR3 DNA: TGTGCCAGCAGCAGCAGGGGTTTACAGGTCAAGTACTTC
D gene: TRBD1; V gene: TRBV7-9; CDR3 length: 13; J gene: TRBJ2-1; clone size: NA; CDR3 protein: CASTGGQLNEQFF; CDR3 DNA: TGTGCCAGCACAGGGGGACAACTCAATGAGCAGTTCTTC
D gene: NA; V gene: TRBV6-5; CDR3 length: 15; J gene: TRBJ1-2; clone size: NA; CDR3 protein: CASSPGIVGGHGYTF; CDR3 DNA: TGTGCCAGCAGCCCAGGAATAGTGGGGGGTCATGGCTACACCTTC
D gene: TRBD1; V gene: TRBV27; CDR3 length: 15; J gene: TRBJ2-1; clone size: few; CDR3 protein: CASSFGGTGNNEQFF; CDR3 DNA: TGTGCCAGCAGTTTTGGGGGGACAGGGAACAATGAGCAGTTCTTC
D gene: TRBD1; V gene: TRBV5-1; CDR3 length: 12; J gene: TRBJ1-1; clone size: few; CDR3 protein: CASSLAGQGAFF; CDR3 DNA: TGCGCCAGCAGCTTAGCGGGACAGGGAGCTTTCTTT
D gene: NA; V gene: TRBV2; CDR3 length: 13; J gene: TRBJ1-2; clone size: few; CDR3 protein: CASTSGGYYGYTF; CDR3 DNA: TGTGCCAGCACCTCCGGGGGGTACTATGGCTACACCTTC
D gene: NA; V gene: TRBV18; CDR3 length: 13; J gene: TRBJ1-1; clone size: NA; CDR3 protein: CASSQGVNTEAFF; CDR3 DNA: TGTGCCAGCTCACAAGGGGTGAACACTGAAGCTTTCTTT
D gene: TRBD1; V gene: TRBV27; CDR3 length: 14; J gene: TRBJ1-1; clone size: NA; CDR3 protein: CASSRTGGETEAFF; CDR3 DNA: TGTGCCAGCAGTCGGACAGGGGGGGAGACTGAAGCTTTCTTT
D gene: NA; V gene: TRBV5-1; CDR3 length: 14; J gene: TRBJ1-1; clone size: NA; CDR3 protein: CASSSERGNTEAFF; CDR3 DNA: TGCGCCAGCAGTTCAGAACGAGGGAACACTGAAGCTTTCTTT
D gene: NA; V gene: TRBV30; CDR3 length: 12; J gene: TRBJ1-2; clone size: NA; CDR3 protein: CAWATGSYGYTF; CDR3 DNA: TGTGCCTGGGCGACAGGTTCATATGGCTACACCTTC
D gene: TRBD2; V gene: TRBV15; CDR3 length: 15; J gene: TRBJ2-1; clone size: NA; CDR3 protein: CATSRATSGGREQFF; CDR3 DNA: TGTGCCACCAGCAGGGCGACTAGCGGGGGGAGAGAGCAGTTCTTC
D gene: NA; V gene: TRBV7-9; CDR3 length: 13; J gene: TRBJ2-1; clone size: NA; CDR3 protein: CASSLTGVGEQFF; CDR3 DNA: TGTGCCAGCAGCTTGACCGGGGTAGGAGAGCAGTTCTTC
D gene: TRBD1; V gene: TRBV25-1; CDR3 length: 15; J gene: TRBJ1-2; clone size: NA; CDR3 protein: CASSPPGQLFYGYTF; CDR3 DNA: TGTGCCAGCAGTCCCCCGGGACAGCTCTTTTATGGCTACACCTTC
D gene: NA; V gene: TRBV5-4; CDR3 length: 16; J gene: TRBJ2-7; clone size: NA; CDR3 protein: CASSPRSTVGTYEQYF; CDR3 DNA: TGTGCCAGCAGCCCGAGATCGACAGTAGGTACCTACGAGCAGTACTTC
D gene: NA; V gene: TRBV2; CDR3 length: 11; J gene: TRBJ2-5; clone size: few; CDR3 protein: CASSLQETQYF; CDR3 DNA: TGTGCCAGCAGTCTCCAAGAGACCCAGTACTTC
D gene: NA; V gene: TRBV9; CDR3 length: 14; J gene: TRBJ2-2; clone size: few; CDR3 protein: CASSKQPNTGELFF; CDR3 DNA: TGTGCCAGCAGTAAACAGCCCAACACCGGGGAGCTGTTTTTT
D gene: TRBD1; V gene: TRBV27; CDR3 length: 16; J gene: TRBJ2-7; clone size: NA; CDR3 protein: CASSPWWDRASYEQYF; CDR3 DNA: TGTGCCAGCAGTCCCTGGTGGGACAGGGCGTCCTACGAGCAGTACTTC
D gene: NA; V gene: TRBV29-1; CDR3 length: 18; J gene: TRBJ2-7; clone size: NA; CDR3 protein: CSVGRGSWGQGISYEQYF; CDR3 DNA: TGCAGCGTGGGTCGTGGGAGTTGGGGCCAGGGGATCTCCTACGAGCAGTACTTC
D gene: TRBD2; V gene: TRBV15; CDR3 length: 15; J gene: TRBJ2-7; clone size: few; CDR3 protein: CATSREGTSGYEQYF; CDR3 DNA: TGTGCCACCAGCAGAGAGGGGACTAGCGGGTACGAGCAGTACTTC
D gene: NA; V gene: TRBV7-6; CDR3 length: 14; J gene: TRBJ1-2; clone size: NA; CDR3 protein: CASSLVSGDGGYTF; CDR3 DNA: TGTGCCAGCAGCTTAGTATCAGGGGATGGTGGCTACACCTTC
D gene: TRBD2; V gene: TRBV30; CDR3 length: 15; J gene: TRBJ2-1; clone size: NA; CDR3 protein: CAWHKIAGGDNEQFF; CDR3 DNA: TGTGCCTGGCATAAAATAGCGGGAGGGGACAATGAGCAGTTCTTC
D gene: TRBD2; V gene: TRBV11-2; CDR3 length: 17; J gene: TRBJ2-7; clone size: few; CDR3 protein: CASSLVAGGPMSYEQYF; CDR3 DNA: TGTGCCAGCAGCTTAGTGGCGGGAGGGCCAATGTCCTACGAGCAGTACTTC
D gene: TRBD1; V gene: TRBV30; CDR3 length: 15; J gene: TRBJ1-2; clone size: few; CDR3 protein: CAWSARDRGRGGYTF; CDR3 DNA: TGTGCCTGGAGTGCCCGGGACAGGGGGCGCGGAGGCTACACCTTC
D gene: NA; V gene: TRBV7-9; CDR3 length: 14; J gene: TRBJ2-1; clone size: NA; CDR3 protein: CASSPYSGGGEQFF; CDR3 DNA: TGTGCCAGCAGCCCCTACTCGGGTGGGGGCGAGCAGTTCTTC
D gene: NA; V gene: TRBV5-4; CDR3 length: 14; J gene: TRBJ1-2; clone size: NA; CDR3 protein: CASSLAGEGDGYTF; CDR3 DNA: TGTGCCAGCAGCTTGGCAGGGGAAGGGGATGGCTACACCTTC
D gene: NA; V gene: TRBV21-1; CDR3 length: 15; J gene: TRBJ2-5; clone size: NA; CDR3 protein: CAPSKYAGKEETQYF; CDR3 DNA: TGTGCCCCAAGCAAATACGCAGGAAAAGAAGAGACCCAGTACTTC
D gene: NA; V gene: TRBV29-1; CDR3 length: 18; J gene: TRBJ2-6; clone size: few; CDR3 protein: CSVPELGQGTSGANVLTF; CDR3 DNA: TGCAGCGTCCCAGAATTGGGGCAGGGAACCTCTGGGGCCAACGTCCTGACTTTC
D gene: TRBD1; V gene: TRBV19; CDR3 length: 14; J gene: TRBJ2-7; clone size: few; CDR3 protein: CASSRRTGTYEQYF; CDR3 DNA: TGTGCCAGTAGTAGACGGACAGGCACCTACGAGCAGTACTTC
D gene: TRBD1; V gene: TRBV10-3; CDR3 length: 12; J gene: TRBJ1-2; clone size: NA; CDR3 protein: CAIFGTGDGYTF; CDR3 DNA: TGTGCCATTTTTGGGACAGGGGATGGCTACACCTTC
D gene: TRBD2; V gene: TRBV5-1; CDR3 length: 16; J gene: TRBJ2-3; clone size: few; CDR3 protein: CASSLPGLADTDTQYF; CDR3 DNA: TGCGCCAGCAGCTTGCCGGGACTAGCGGACACAGATACGCAGTATTTT
D gene: NA; V gene: TRBV15; CDR3 length: 13; J gene: TRBJ1-1; clone size: few; CDR3 protein: CATSRDRGTLAFF; CDR3 DNA: TGTGCCACCAGCAGAGATCGTGGGACATTAGCTTTCTTT
D gene: NA; V gene: TRBV15; CDR3 length: 14; J gene: TRBJ2-7; clone size: few; CDR3 protein: CATSRGGISYEQYF; CDR3 DNA: TGTGCCACCAGCAGAGGTGGCATTTCCTACGAGCAGTACTTC
D gene: TRBD2; V gene: TRBV30; CDR3 length: 15; J gene: TRBJ2-3; clone size: NA; CDR3 protein: CAWRGGLAGTDTQYF; CDR3 DNA: TGTGCCTGGAGGGGGGGACTAGCGGGCACAGATACGCAGTATTTT
D gene: NA; V gene: TRBV5-1; CDR3 length: 17; J gene: TRBJ2-5; clone size: NA; CDR3 protein: CASSLGVDNRGGETQYF; CDR3 DNA: TGCGCCAGCAGTCTGGGGGTGGACAACCGAGGAGGGGAGACCCAGTACTTC
D gene: TRBD2; V gene: TRBV28; CDR3 length: 16; J gene: TRBJ2-7; clone size: NA; CDR3 protein: CASSLWGTSGVYEQYF; CDR3 DNA: TGTGCCAGCAGTTTATGGGGGACTAGCGGGGTCTACGAGCAGTACTTC
D gene: NA; V gene: TRBV18; CDR3 length: 15; J gene: TRBJ2-1; clone size: NA; CDR3 protein: CASSPKSAGNNEQFF; CDR3 DNA: TGTGCCAGCTCACCAAAGTCGGCGGGCAACAATGAGCAGTTCTTC
D gene: TRBD2; V gene: TRBV7-9; CDR3 length: 16; J gene: TRBJ2-1; clone size: few; CDR3 protein: CASSLFPPLAGYEQFF; CDR3 DNA: TGTGCCAGCAGCTTATTCCCCCCTCTAGCGGGATATGAGCAGTTCTTC
D gene: TRBD2; V gene: TRBV30; CDR3 length: 14; J gene: TRBJ2-1; clone size: NA; CDR3 protein: CAWELAGGRDEQFF; CDR3 DNA: TGTGCCTGGGAACTAGCGGGAGGTAGAGATGAGCAGTTCTTC
D gene: NA; V gene: TRBV18; CDR3 length: 15; J gene: TRBJ1-3; clone size: NA; CDR3 protein: CASSPPSNAGNTIYF; CDR3 DNA: TGTGCCAGCTCACCACCGAGCAATGCTGGAAACACCATATATTTT
D gene: TRBD2; V gene: TRBV15; CDR3 length: 15; J gene: TRBJ2-7; clone size: NA; CDR3 protein: CATSRAGTSGNEQYF; CDR3 DNA: TGTGCCACCAGCAGAGCAGGGACTAGCGGGAACGAGCAGTACTTC
D gene: TRBD2; V gene: TRBV7-9; CDR3 length: 15; J gene: TRBJ2-7; clone size: few; CDR3 protein: CASSYGTSGLYEQYF; CDR3 DNA: TGTGCCAGCAGCTATGGGACTAGCGGCCTCTACGAGCAGTACTTC
D gene: NA; V gene: TRBV29-1; CDR3 length: 10; J gene: TRBJ2-5; clone size: many; CDR3 protein: CSVVKETQYF; CDR3 DNA: TGCAGCGTTGTAAAAGAGACCCAGTACTTC